This TCR beta chain was documented in a study of blood T cells in healthy people across ages (dated by TCRdb to 2015 to 2017). Background for the entire study: In model experiments, template switching captured about one uniquely barcoded TCR beta cDNA molecule for every two T cells. Age-related changes in TCR beta repertoire diversity were measured in the study by deep sequencing normalized with unique cDNA molecular identifiers. To avoid experimental bias, donors of different ages were spread randomly across the sequencing lanes. The donors were divided into four age groups: young (average about 16 years), middle-aged (approximately 42), aged (approximately 64) and long-lived (roughly 82). For two donors (one aged 18 to 29 and one aged 80 or older), the study analyzed two additional independent replicas of 1 million unique cDNA reads from the same blood draw.

Of note for this clonotype: Its antigen is not yet known. Base quality data are lacking; no much larger clone is found one base away.

Donors were approximately 42 systemically healthy Caucasian individuals from Russia aged 6 to 90 years. Each donor gave 9.5 to 10 milliliters of peripheral blood, drawn into EDTA-treated Vacutainer tubes. Ficoll-Paque density-gradient centrifugation was used to isolate PBMCs, with at least 7 million per sample. Total RNA was extracted from PBMCs with Trizol reagent, with at least 5 micrograms obtained per sample. For every donor, flow cytometry on a PBMC aliquot measured the percentage of naive CD45RAhigh/CD27high T cells. Results the study describes overall, beyond this receptor: Observed TCR beta diversity correlated strongly with the percentage of naive T cells measured by flow cytometry. Conclusive comparison of naive and antigen-experienced compartments was prevented by the profiling of bulk unsorted PBMCs. The CMV infection status of donors was not known, potentially confounding age-related changes in expanded clonotypes. Estimates of total diversity from one million sequenced T cells were regarded as lower bounds and underestimates. Compared with the aged group, more naive CD4+ T cells, fewer expanded clones and increased TCR diversity were shown by the long-lived group, suggesting age selection. Observed TCR beta diversity per million T cells fell roughly linearly with age, and a significant reduction was already apparent by age roughly 40.

The method behind the library was 5' RACE. The run used an Illumina HiSeq 2500. A second roughly 7 to 12 cycle PCR used a sample-barcoded 5' primer and a J-beta primer mix. A template-switch 5' adaptor carrying 12 random nucleotides introduced a unique molecular identifier onto each TCR beta cDNA molecule. Each sample yielded at least 3 million CDR3-containing paired-end reads. First-strand cDNA was synthesized from all RNA with the Mint cDNA synthesis kit, primed by a TRBC-specific oligonucleotide. All cDNA was treated with uracil-DNA glycosylase and then went through a first 18-cycle PCR with the universal primers M1SS and BC2_uni_R. In the original analysis: For normalization, 1 million high-quality reads were randomly selected from each sample, with every read carrying a distinct molecular identifier. Reads with shared molecular identifiers were discarded instead of being binned into consensus sequences. CDR3 identification, clonotype clustering and error correction used MiTCR with a Q25 quality threshold and the strictest error-elimination algorithm. A nonparametric unseen species model using Euler transformation provided a lower-bound estimate of total TCR beta diversity. Clones were called with MiXCR by TCRdb after fastp trimmed the public reads at Q25, and only in-frame beta chains were retained. CDR3 protein duplicates are merged, each entry listing the most common genes and DNA. TCRdb, rather than the study authors, made the V and J calls. A total of 850,000 to 950,000 distinct CDR3 sequences appear in this sample, 29% of them only once. 15% to 20% of the sample comes from the top ten.

Looking up the germline V gene (reference sequence) yields CDR1 DFQATT and CDR2 SNEGSKA. The CDR3 measures 17 amino acids from cysteine to phenylalanine. The kept DNA is CDR3 alone, 51 bases in frame from the first base. Trimming takes 6 bases from V and 0 bases from J, and the germline ends sit 21 bases apart. The TCR originated in a woman at least 80 years old in good health. Sample: blood. The rearranged chain carries TRBV20-1 and TRBJ1-3; the D gene is perhaps TRBD1, from 5 matching bases. The sequenced DNA: TGCAGTGCCGTGGGATTGGGGACCGATTCCTCTGGAAACACCATATATTTT. Its protein product is CSAVGLGTDSSGNTIYF.